The rows below give T cell receptor beta chains drawn from one sample of a study of T-cell reconstitution after alpha-beta-depleted transplantation in children. TCRdb reprocessed the PCR reads via MiXCR and lists one record per CDR3 protein. The sample yields fewer than 550,000 distinct CDR3 sequences, 11% seen once. Material: PBMCs, mostly from graft donor cells, obtained 180 days after TCRalphabeta/CD19-depleted stem cell transplant. Receptor source: a female patient younger than 10 who had a stem cell transplant for aplastic anemia, so the T cells may come from the graft donor. The CDR3 runs from the conserved cysteine through the conserved F or W. D genes are given only for firm matches. Expanded clones get a size class; other rows say once, few or many, or leave the size out.

D gene	J gene	V gene	clone size	CDR3 protein	CDR3 DNA
TRBD2	TRBJ2-3	TRBV6-2/TRBV6-3	.	CASSHRTSGRVTDTQYF	TGTGCCAGCAGTCACAGGACTAGCGGGAGAGTCACAGATACGCAGTATTTT
TRBD2	TRBJ2-1	TRBV9	few	CASSMPSGGLYNEQFF	TGTGCCAGCAGCATGCCTAGCGGGGGCCTTTACAATGAGCAGTTCTTC
TRBD1	TRBJ2-7	TRBV28	few	CASSLTGGWEQYF	TGTGCCAGCAGCCTGACAGGGGGCTGGGAGCAGTACTTC
.	TRBJ2-3	TRBV7-8	few	CASSDRDSRLDTQYF	TGTGCCAGCAGCGACCGGGACTCTCGACTAGATACGCAGTATTTT
TRBD2	TRBJ2-1	TRBV20-1	.	CSARATSGASYNEQFF	TGCAGTGCTAGAGCAACTAGCGGGGCATCCTACAATGAGCAGTTCTTC
.	TRBJ2-1	TRBV12-3/TRBV12-4	.	CASSDPGLGVIEQFF	TGTGCCAGCAGTGATCCGGGCCTAGGGGTTATTGAGCAGTTCTTC
.	TRBJ1-2	TRBV25-1	many	CASSEYGDPANYGYTF	TGTGCCAGCAGTGAATATGGGGATCCAGCTAACTATGGCTACACCTTC
TRBD2	TRBJ2-1	TRBV5-1	many	CASSFEAGGMNEQFF	TGCGCCAGCAGCTTCGAAGCGGGAGGTATGAATGAGCAGTTCTTC
.	TRBJ2-5	TRBV28	.	CASSLPLVGEPQETQYF	TGTGCCAGCAGTCTCCCCCTGGTTGGGGAACCTCAAGAGACCCAGTACTTC
.	TRBJ2-5	TRBV29-1	many	CSVVDLWGDRETQYF	TGCAGCGTTGTAGACCTTTGGGGCGACCGGGAGACCCAGTACTTC
.	TRBJ2-7	TRBV15	few	CATSREIRTAISYEQYF	TGTGCCACCAGCAGAGAAATTAGGACAGCGATCTCCTACGAGCAGTACTTC
.	TRBJ2-7	TRBV14	many	CASSPSPYEQYF	TGTGCCAGCAGCCCTTCCCCCTACGAGCAGTACTTC
.	TRBJ2-7	TRBV5-1	.	CASSLAMGAGEQYF	TGCGCCAGCAGCTTGGCCATGGGGGCGGGTGAGCAGTACTTC
.	TRBJ2-3	TRBV29-1	few	CSALWLAMTGDTQYF	TGCAGCGCCCTTTGGCTAGCGATGACAGGGGATACGCAGTATTTT
.	TRBJ2-3	TRBV10-3	few	CAISEPKLDTPGQYF	TGTGCCATCAGTGAGCCGAAGCTCGACACCCCAGGGCAGTATTTT
.	TRBJ2-1	TRBV5-8	few	CASTRFPREDNNEQFF	TGTGCCAGCACCCGGTTCCCCAGGGAGGATAACAATGAGCAGTTCTTC
TRBD1	TRBJ1-5	TRBV5-1	few	CASRGGSGTVEYQPQHF	TGCGCCAGCAGAGGGGGTTCCGGGACAGTCGAATATCAGCCCCAGCATTTT
.	TRBJ2-1	TRBV19	few	CASQDDPSSYNEQFF	TGTGCCAGCCAAGACGACCCGAGCTCCTACAATGAGCAGTTCTTC
.	TRBJ2-7	TRBV10-3	.	CAISNLQPNEQYF	TGTGCCATCAGTAATCTTCAACCCAACGAGCAGTACTTC
TRBD2	TRBJ2-1	TRBV28	.	CASAGTSPYNEQFF	TGTGCCAGCGCCGGGACTAGCCCCTACAATGAGCAGTTCTTC
.	TRBJ1-1	TRBV20-1	few	CSGGEGGVAFF	TGCAGTGGGGGGGAGGGTGGAGTCGCTTTCTTT
.	TRBJ1-1	TRBV29-1	few	CSVDLQGQNTEAFF	TGCAGCGTTGACCTACAGGGACAGAACACTGAAGCTTTCTTT
.	TRBJ2-1	TRBV28	few	CASRRGGPMPPSSSYNEQFF	TGTGCCAGTCGAAGGGGGGGGCCGATGCCCCCATCGAGCTCCTACAATGAGCAGTTCTTC
.	TRBJ2-5	TRBV12-3/TRBV12-4	many	CASSFRVKSRWGAGETQYF	TGTGCCAGCAGTTTTCGAGTTAAAAGTCGCTGGGGGGCTGGAGAGACCCAGTACTTC
.	TRBJ2-1	TRBV11-1	few	CASSLVGGLDEQFF	TGTGCCAGCAGCTTAGTCGGGGGGCTCGATGAGCAGTTCTTC
TRBD2	TRBJ2-5	TRBV6-5	few	CASSYGRVEETQYF	TGTGCCAGCAGTTACGGGAGGGTGGAGGAGACCCAGTACTTC
.	TRBJ2-7	TRBV7-2	many	CASSPQGFHEQYF	TGTGCCAGCAGCCCGCAGGGTTTCCACGAGCAGTACTTC